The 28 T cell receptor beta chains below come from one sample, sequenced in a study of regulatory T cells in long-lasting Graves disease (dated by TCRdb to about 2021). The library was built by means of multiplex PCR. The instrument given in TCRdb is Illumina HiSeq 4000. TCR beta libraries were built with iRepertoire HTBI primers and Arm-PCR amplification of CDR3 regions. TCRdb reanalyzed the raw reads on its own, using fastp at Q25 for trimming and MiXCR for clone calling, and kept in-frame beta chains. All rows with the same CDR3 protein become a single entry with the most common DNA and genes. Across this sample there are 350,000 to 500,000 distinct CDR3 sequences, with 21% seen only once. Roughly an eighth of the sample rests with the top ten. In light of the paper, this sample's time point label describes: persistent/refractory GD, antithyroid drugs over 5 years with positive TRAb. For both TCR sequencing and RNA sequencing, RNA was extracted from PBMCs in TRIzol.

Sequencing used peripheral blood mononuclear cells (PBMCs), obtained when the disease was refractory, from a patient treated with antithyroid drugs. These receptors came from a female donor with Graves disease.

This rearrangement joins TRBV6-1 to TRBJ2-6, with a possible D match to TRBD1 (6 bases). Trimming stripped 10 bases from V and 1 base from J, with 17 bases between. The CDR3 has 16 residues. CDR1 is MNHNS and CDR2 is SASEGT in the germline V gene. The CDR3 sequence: CAISERTGSGANVLTF. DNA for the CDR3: TGTGCCATTTCGGAGCGAACAGGGTCTGGGGCCAACGTCCTGACTTTC.

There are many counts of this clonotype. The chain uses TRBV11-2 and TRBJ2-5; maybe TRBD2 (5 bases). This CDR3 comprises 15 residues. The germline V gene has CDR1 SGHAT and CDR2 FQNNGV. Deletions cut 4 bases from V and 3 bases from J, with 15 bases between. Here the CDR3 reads CASSYRTVGEETQYF. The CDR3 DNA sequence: TGTGCCAGCAGCTATCGGACGGTCGGGGAAGAGACCCAGTACTTC. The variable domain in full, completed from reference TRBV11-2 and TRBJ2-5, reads EAGVAQSPRYKIIEKRQSVAFWCNPISGHATLYWYQQILGQGPKLLIQFQNNGVVDDSQLPKDRFSAERLKGVDSTLKIQPAKLEDSAVYLCASSYRTVGEETQYFGPGTRLLVL.

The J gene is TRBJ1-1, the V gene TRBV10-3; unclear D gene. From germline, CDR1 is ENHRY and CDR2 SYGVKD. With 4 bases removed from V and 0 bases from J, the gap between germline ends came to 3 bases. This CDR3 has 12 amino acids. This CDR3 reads CAISAVNTEAFF. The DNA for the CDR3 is TGTGCCATCAGTGCCGTGAACACTGAAGCTTTCTTT.

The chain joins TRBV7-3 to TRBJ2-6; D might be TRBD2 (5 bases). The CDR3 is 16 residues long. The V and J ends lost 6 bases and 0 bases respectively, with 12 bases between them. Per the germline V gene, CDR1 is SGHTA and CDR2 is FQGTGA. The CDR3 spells CASRRTAVSGANVLTF. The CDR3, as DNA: TGTGCCAGCAGACGGACTGCAGTCTCTGGGGCCAACGTCCTGACTTTC.

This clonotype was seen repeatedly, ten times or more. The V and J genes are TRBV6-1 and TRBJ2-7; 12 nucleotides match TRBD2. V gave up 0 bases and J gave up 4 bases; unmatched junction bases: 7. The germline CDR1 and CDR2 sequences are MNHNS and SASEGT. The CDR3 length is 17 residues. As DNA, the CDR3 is TGTGCCAGCAGTGAAGCTACGACTAGCGGGAGTGGGTACGAGCAGTACTTC. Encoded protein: CASSEATTSGSGYEQYF.

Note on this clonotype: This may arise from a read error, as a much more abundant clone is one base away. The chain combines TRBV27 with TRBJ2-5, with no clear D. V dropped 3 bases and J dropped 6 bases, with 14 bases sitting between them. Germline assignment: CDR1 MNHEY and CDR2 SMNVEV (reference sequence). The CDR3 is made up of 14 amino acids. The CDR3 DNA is TGTGCCAGCAGTTTGACGGACGGTTCCAAGACCCAGTACTTC. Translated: CASSLTDGSKTQYF.

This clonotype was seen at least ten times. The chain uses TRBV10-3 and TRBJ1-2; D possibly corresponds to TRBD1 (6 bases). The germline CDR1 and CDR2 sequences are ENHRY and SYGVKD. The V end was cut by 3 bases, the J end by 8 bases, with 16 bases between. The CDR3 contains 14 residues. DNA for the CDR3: TGTGCCATCAGTGACCACAGGGCAACGAGGGGCTACACCTTC. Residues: CAISDHRATRGYTF.

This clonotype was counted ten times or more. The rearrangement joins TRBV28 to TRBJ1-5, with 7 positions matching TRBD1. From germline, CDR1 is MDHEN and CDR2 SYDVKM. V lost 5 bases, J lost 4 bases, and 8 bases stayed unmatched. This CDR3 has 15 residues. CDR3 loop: CASSMTGKINQPQHF. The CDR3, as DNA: TGTGCCAGCAGTATGACAGGGAAGATAAATCAGCCCCAGCATTTT. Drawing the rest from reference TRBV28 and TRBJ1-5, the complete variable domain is DVKVTQSSRYLVKRTGEKVFLECVQDMDHENMFWYRQDPGLGLRLIYFSYDVKMKEKGDIPEGYSVSREKKERFSLILESASTNQTSMYLCASSMTGKINQPQHFGDGTRLSIL.

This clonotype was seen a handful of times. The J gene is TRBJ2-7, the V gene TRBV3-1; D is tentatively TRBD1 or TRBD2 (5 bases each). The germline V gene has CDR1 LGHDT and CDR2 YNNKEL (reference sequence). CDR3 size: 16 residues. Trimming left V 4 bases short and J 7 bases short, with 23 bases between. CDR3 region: CASSPRDGSSSREQYF. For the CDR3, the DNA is TGTGCCAGCAGCCCACGGGACGGGTCCTCGAGTCGGGAGCAGTACTTC.

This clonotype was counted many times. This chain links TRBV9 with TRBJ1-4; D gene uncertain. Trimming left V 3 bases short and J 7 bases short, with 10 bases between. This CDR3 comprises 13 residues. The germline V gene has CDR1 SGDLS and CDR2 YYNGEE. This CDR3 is CASSGGRAEKLFF. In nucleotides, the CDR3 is TGTGCCAGCAGCGGAGGACGGGCTGAAAAACTGTTTTTT.

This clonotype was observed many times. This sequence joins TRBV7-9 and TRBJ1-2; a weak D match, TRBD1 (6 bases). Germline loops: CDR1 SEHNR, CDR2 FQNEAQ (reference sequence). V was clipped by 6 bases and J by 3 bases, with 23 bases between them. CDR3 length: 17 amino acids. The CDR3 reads CASRPMAGPGADYGYTF. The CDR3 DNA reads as TGTGCCAGCAGACCAATGGCAGGGCCAGGGGCCGACTATGGCTACACCTTC. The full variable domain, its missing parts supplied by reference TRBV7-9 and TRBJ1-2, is DTGVSQNPRHKITKRGQNVTFRCDPISEHNRLYWYRQTLGQGPEFLTYFQNEAQLEKSRLLSDRFSAERPKGSFSTLEIQRTEQGDSAMYLCASRPMAGPGADYGYTFGSGTRLTVV.

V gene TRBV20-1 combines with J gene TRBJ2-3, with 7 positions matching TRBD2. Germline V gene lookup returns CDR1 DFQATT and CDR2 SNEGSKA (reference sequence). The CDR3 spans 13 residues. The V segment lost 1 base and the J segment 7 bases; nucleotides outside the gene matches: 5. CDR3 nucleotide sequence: TGCAGTGCTAGAGTCCGAGCGGGGAATACGCAGTATTTT. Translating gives CSARVRAGNTQYF.

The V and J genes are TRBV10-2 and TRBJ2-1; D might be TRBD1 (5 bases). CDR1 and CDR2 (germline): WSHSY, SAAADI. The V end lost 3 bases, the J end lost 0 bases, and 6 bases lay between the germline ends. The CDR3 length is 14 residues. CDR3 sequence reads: CASSEDSSYNEQFF. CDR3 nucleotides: TGCGCCAGCAGTGAAGACAGCTCCTACAATGAGCAGTTCTTC.

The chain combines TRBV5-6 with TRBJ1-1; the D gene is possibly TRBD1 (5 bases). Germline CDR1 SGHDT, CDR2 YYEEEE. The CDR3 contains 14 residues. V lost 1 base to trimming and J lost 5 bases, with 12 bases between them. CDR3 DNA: TGTGCCAGCAGCTTGTGGCAGGGTCAAACTGAAGCTTTCTTT. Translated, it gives CASSLWQGQTEAFF.

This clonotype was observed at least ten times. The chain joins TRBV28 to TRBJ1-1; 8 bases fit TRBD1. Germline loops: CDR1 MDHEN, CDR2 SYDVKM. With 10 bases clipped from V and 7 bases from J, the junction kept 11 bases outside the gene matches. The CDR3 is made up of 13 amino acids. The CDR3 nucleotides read TGTGCCACCGATCTACAGGGGGTCAGTGAAGCTTTCTTT. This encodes CATDLQGVSEAFF.

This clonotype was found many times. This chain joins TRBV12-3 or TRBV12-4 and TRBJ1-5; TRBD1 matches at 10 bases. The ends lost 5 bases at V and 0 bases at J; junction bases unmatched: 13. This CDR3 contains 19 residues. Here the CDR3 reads CASSLDVGTGDFSNQPQHF. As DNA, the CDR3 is TGTGCCAGCAGTCTCGATGTCGGGACAGGGGATTTTAGCAATCAGCCCCAGCATTTT.

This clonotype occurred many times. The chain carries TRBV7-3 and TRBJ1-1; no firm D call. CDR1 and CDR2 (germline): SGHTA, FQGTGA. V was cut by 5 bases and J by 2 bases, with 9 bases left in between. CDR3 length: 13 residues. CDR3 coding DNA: TGTGCCAGCAGCCTGACACTCAACACTGAAGCTTTCTTT. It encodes CASSLTLNTEAFF. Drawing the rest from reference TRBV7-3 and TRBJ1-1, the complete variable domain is GAGVSQTPSNKVTEKGKYVELRCDPISGHTALYWYRQSLGQGPEFLIYFQGTGAADDSGLPNDRFFAVRPEGSVSTLKIQRTERGDSAVYLCASSLTLNTEAFFGQGTRLTVV.

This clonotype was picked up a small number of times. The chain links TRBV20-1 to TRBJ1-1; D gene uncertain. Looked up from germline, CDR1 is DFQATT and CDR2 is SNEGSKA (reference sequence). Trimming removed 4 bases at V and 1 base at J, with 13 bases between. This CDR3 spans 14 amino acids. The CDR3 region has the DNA TGCAGTGCTACAAGTGCGGCAGGGAACACTGAAGCTTTCTTT. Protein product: CSATSAAGNTEAFF.

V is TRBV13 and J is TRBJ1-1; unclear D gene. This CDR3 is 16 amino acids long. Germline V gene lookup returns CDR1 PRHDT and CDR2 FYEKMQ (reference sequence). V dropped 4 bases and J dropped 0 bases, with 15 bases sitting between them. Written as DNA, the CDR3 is TGTGCCAGCAGCTCGCCATCGGTCTACATGAACACTGAAGCTTTCTTT. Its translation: CASSSPSVYMNTEAFF.

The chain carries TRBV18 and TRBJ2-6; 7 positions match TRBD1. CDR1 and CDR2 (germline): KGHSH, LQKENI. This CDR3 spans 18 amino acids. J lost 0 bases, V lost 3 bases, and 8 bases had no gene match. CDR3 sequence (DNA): TGTGCCAGCTCACCCGGGGACAGCGTATTCTCTGGGGCCAACGTCCTGACTTTC. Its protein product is CASSPGDSVFSGANVLTF.

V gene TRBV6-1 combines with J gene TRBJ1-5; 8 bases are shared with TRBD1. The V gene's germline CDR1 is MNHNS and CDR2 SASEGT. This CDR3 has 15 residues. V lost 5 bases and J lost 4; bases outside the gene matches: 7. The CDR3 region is CASSPQGAGNQPQHF. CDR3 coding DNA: TGTGCCAGCAGTCCCCAGGGGGCTGGGAATCAGCCCCAGCATTTT.

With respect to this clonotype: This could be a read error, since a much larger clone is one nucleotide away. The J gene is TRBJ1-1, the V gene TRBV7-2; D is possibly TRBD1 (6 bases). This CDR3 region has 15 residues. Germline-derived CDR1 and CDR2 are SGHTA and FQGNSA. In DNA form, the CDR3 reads TGTGCCAGCAGCTTGGGGGGCAACATGAACACTGAAGCTCTCTTT. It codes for CASSLGGNMNTEALF.

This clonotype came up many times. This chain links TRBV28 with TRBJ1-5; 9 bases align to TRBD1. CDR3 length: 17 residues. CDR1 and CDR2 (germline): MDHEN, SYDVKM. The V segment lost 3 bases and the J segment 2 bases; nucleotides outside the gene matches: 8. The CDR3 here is CASSFGQGTVGNQPQHF. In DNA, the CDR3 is TGTGCCAGCAGTTTCGGACAGGGGACGGTAGGCAATCAGCCCCAGCATTTT.

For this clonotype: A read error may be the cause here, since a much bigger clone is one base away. The chain's CDR3 is CASSQVTDTSLKNIQYF. The CDR3 DNA reads as TGTGCCAGCAGCCAAGTCACTGATACCTCTCTCAAAAACATTCAGTACTTC. The gene calls are TRBV3-1 and TRBJ2-4; D ambiguous. The CDR3 length is 17 residues. Per germline, CDR1 LGHDT and CDR2 YNNKEL (reference sequence). Trimming removed 1 base at V and 3 bases at J, with 16 bases between.

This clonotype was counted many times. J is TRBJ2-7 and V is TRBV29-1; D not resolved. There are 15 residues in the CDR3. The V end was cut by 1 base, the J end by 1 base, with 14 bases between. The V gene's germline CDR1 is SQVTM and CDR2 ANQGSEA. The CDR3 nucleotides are TGCAGCGTTGAAGGGGGAAGTCCGGCGTCCTACGAGCAGTACTTC. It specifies CSVEGGSPASYEQYF.

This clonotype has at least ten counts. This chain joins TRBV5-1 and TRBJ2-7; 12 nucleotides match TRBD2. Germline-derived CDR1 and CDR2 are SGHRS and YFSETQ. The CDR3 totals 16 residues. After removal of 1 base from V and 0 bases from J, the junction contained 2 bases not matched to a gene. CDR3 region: CASSLPTSGSSYEQYF. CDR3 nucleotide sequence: TGCGCCAGCAGCTTGCCGACTAGCGGGAGCTCCTACGAGCAGTACTTC.

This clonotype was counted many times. For the CDR3, the DNA is TGTGCCAGCAGCGCCGTACTAGGGATACAAGAGACCCAGTACTTC. As protein: CASSAVLGIQETQYF. The chain has TRBV11-2 and TRBJ2-5; weak D call: TRBD2 (5 bases). Trimming cost V 5 bases and J 2 bases, with 15 bases left between them. The CDR3 has 15 residues. Germline CDR1 SGHAT, CDR2 FQNNGV.

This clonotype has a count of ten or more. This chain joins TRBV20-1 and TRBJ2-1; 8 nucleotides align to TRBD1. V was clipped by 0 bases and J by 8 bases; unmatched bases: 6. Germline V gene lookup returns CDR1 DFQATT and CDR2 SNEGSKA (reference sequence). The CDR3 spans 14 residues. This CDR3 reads CSARDGQGGHEQFF. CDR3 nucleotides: TGCAGTGCTAGAGACGGACAGGGTGGGCATGAGCAGTTCTTC.